What follows are 20 T cell receptor beta chains derived from one specimen sequenced in a study of cytomegalovirus exposure and HLA in healthy donors. It was with 60 Vbeta and 13 Jbeta primers that the PCR ran. Method: immunoSEQ multiplex PCR; TCRdb's copy keeps in-frame clones and lacks some. The sample lists over 120,000 clones, around 80% seen once, with 2.5% to 3% in the top ten. Source material: PBMCs. The receptors come from a female donor in good health and CMV-seronegative.

The rearrangement links TRBV27 to TRBJ2-7; no clear D. Germline CDR1 reads MNHEY; CDR2 reads SMNVEV (reference sequence). The CDR3 loop spans 13 amino acids. V shed 5 bases and J shed 3 bases, with 11 bases lying between them. This chain's CDR3 is CASSLDSFYEQYF. The CDR3 DNA reads as TGTGCCAGCAGTCTTGACTCGTTCTACGAGCAGTACTTC.

This clone was observed a handful of times. This chain joins TRBV6-6 and TRBJ1-2; tentative D call: TRBD1 (5 bases). The CDR3 loop spans 13 amino acids. Between the trimmed V and J ends, which lost 6 bases and 4 bases, there was a span of 12 bases. Germline CDR1 MNHNY, CDR2 SVGAGI (reference sequence). The CDR3 coding sequence is TGTGCCAGCAGGCTCAGGGATCCCTATGGCTACACCTTC. As protein: CASRLRDPYGYTF.

The gene calls are TRBV9 and TRBJ1-1; D remains unclear. From germline, CDR1 is SGDLS and CDR2 YYNGEE. This CDR3 has 14 residues. Trimming cost V 0 bases and J 1 base, with 7 bases left between them. As DNA, the CDR3 is TGTGCCAGCAGCGTAGGGACTTCGAACACTGAAGCTTTCTTT. It is translated as CASSVGTSNTEAFF.

This chain links TRBV19 with TRBJ2-3; 12 bases fit TRBD2. V shed 3 bases, J shed 4 bases, and the junction held 11 bases outside the gene matches. This CDR3 spans 18 amino acids. CDR1 LNHDA and CDR2 SQIVND come from the germline V gene (reference sequence). DNA of the CDR3: TGTGCCAGTAGTATGTTCAGGACTAGCGGGACCAGGGCAGATACGCAGTATTTT. Amino acids: CASSMFRTSGTRADTQYF.

This rearrangement joins TRBV28 to TRBJ1-4; D is unresolved. This CDR3 comprises 17 residues. The germline V and J ends were trimmed by 6 bases and 4 bases, with 21 bases remaining between them. The germline V gene has CDR1 MDHEN and CDR2 SYDVKM. CDR3 protein: CASSPAYDPNFNEKLFF. The CDR3 DNA follows: TGTGCCAGCAGCCCCGCCTATGATCCTAATTTTAATGAAAAACTGTTTTTT.

Comments on this clone: One end of the junction is discordant with germline, which a read error may explain. This sequence joins TRBV6-5 and TRBJ1-2; no firm D call. The germline CDR1 and CDR2 sequences are MNHEY and SVGAGI. The CDR3 runs to 12 residues. The DNA for the CDR3 is TGTGCCAGCAGCCCCGGGAGCTATGGCTACCCCTTC. It codes for CASSPGSYGYPF.

The chain employs TRBV5-6 and TRBJ1-2, with D uncertain. Germline V gene lookup returns CDR1 SGHDT and CDR2 YYEEEE. Between the trimmed V and J ends, which lost 4 bases and 4 bases, there was a span of 17 bases. The CDR3 covers 15 residues. The CDR3 loop is CASSPLGSQGYGYTF. DNA for the CDR3: TGTGCCAGCAGCCCCCTAGGCAGCCAAGGCTATGGCTACACCTTC.

The chain recombines TRBV10-3 with TRBJ1-2; D is perhaps TRBD1 (6 bases). Germline assignment: CDR1 ENHRY and CDR2 SYGVKD. The CDR3 contains 15 residues. V dropped 5 bases and J dropped 2 bases, with 15 bases sitting between them. Written as DNA, the CDR3 is TGTGCCATCAGTTATAACAGGGTACCCAACTATGGCTACACCTTC. Translated: CAISYNRVPNYGYTF.

The chain recombines TRBV27 with TRBJ2-3; possible D gene TRBD2, 6 bases. Germline loops: CDR1 MNHEY, CDR2 SMNVEV (reference sequence). Between the trimmed V and J ends, which lost 6 bases and 4 bases, there was a span of 23 bases. The CDR3 totals 17 residues. The CDR3 coding sequence is TGTGCCAGCAGCCTCTTGGGGGGTAAGATTTCGCCAGATACGCAGTATTTT. It specifies CASSLLGGKISPDTQYF.

This clone was seen once. The chain couples TRBV7-2 to TRBJ2-3, with unresolved D. The ends were cut back, 3 bases at V and 1 base at J, with 5 bases in the middle. CDR1 is SGHTA, CDR2 FQGNSA, per germline. The CDR3 runs 13 residues. This chain's CDR3 is CASSLYGTDTQYF. The CDR3 region has the DNA TGTGCCAGCAGCTTGTATGGCACAGATACGCAGTATTTT.

The chain links TRBV19 to TRBJ1-5, with TRBD1 identical over 7 bases. Per the germline V gene, CDR1 is LNHDA and CDR2 is SQIVND (reference sequence). There are 13 residues in the CDR3. J lost 5 bases, V lost 4 bases, and 2 bases had no gene match. The CDR3 sequence is CASSKGADQPQHF. CDR3 nucleotide sequence: TGTGCCAGTAGTAAGGGGGCAGATCAGCCCCAGCATTTT.

This chain connects TRBV19 to TRBJ2-7; perhaps TRBD1 as D (5 bases). The V end was cut by 0 bases, the J end by 1 base, with 13 bases between. The CDR3 extends over 16 amino acids. Looked up from germline, CDR1 is LNHDA and CDR2 is SQIVND (reference sequence). As DNA, the CDR3 is TGTGCCAGTAGTATAGATCGGAACAAGGGGTCCTACGAGCAGTACTTC. Translation gives CASSIDRNKGSYEQYF.

The chain recombines TRBV5-5 with TRBJ1-4, with D hard to call. CDR3 length: 15 amino acids. CDR1 and CDR2 from the germline V gene are SGHKS and YYEKEE (reference sequence). The V end lost 1 base, the J end lost 0 bases, and 7 bases lay between the germline ends. The CDR3 nucleotides are TGTGCCAGCAGCTTGAGCGCCGCAACTAATGAAAAACTGTTTTTT. This encodes CASSLSAATNEKLFF.

The sample holds a few counts of this clone. The J gene is TRBJ2-2, the V gene TRBV4-2; D is perhaps TRBD1 (6 bases). Trimming shortened V by 0 bases and J by 0 bases, and 14 bases separated the two germline ends. Germline V gives CDR1 LGHNA, CDR2 YNFKEQ. This CDR3 is built from 18 residues. CDR3 residues: CASSQDNGQGPNTGELFF. DNA for the CDR3: TGTGCCAGCAGCCAAGATAATGGGCAGGGGCCGAACACCGGGGAGCTGTTTTTT.

This CDR3 reads CASRRQGDREKMVANEKLFF. CDR3 bases: TGTGCCAGCAGACGTCAGGGGGACAGGGAGAAGATGGTAGCTAATGAAAAACTGTTTTTT. The V gene is TRBV14, the J gene TRBJ1-4; 9 bases line up with TRBD1. Germline CDR1 SGHDN, CDR2 FVKESK. V was pared by 6 bases and J by 3 bases, with 20 bases of the junction left unmatched. The CDR3 contains 20 residues.

The V and J genes are TRBV27 and TRBJ2-3, with TRBD2 identical over 14 bases. Germline CDR1 is MNHEY and CDR2 is SMNVEV (reference sequence). V dropped 2 bases and J dropped 2; count of bases not matched to a gene: 9. The CDR3 is 19 residues long. The CDR3 sequence: CASSLLPRLAGGLTDTQYF. For the CDR3, the DNA is TGTGCCAGCAGTTTACTTCCCCGACTAGCGGGGGGGCTCACAGATACGCAGTATTTT.

CDR3 bases: TGCGCCAGCAGCGTGTGGGGAGGGGGTTCACCCCTCCACTTT. It yields the protein CASSVWGGGSPLHF. This chain uses TRBV5-1 with TRBJ1-6; D might be TRBD1 (6 bases). Trimming took 4 bases from V and 9 from J, leaving 14 bases between them. The CDR3 totals 14 residues. Per the germline V gene, CDR1 is SGHRS and CDR2 is YFSETQ.

A note on this clone: Other nucleotide sequences in the sample specify the same CDR3. The chain is built from TRBV27 and TRBJ2-3, with 7 bases lining up with TRBD2. This CDR3 region has 16 residues. Germline CDR1 and CDR2: MNHEY and SMNVEV (reference sequence). The junction had 11 bases not matched to a gene; V was cut back by 8 bases and J by 0 bases. CDR3 in amino acids: CASSPGGGPSTDTQYF. The CDR3 DNA follows: TGTGCCAGCTCCCCGGGGGGAGGGCCTAGCACAGATACGCAGTATTTT.

This clone occurred once. The rearrangement joins TRBV7-9 to TRBJ1-6, with 9 bases identical to TRBD1. The CDR3 runs to 15 residues. The trim removed 5 bases at V and 9 bases at J, leaving 8 bases unmatched. The V gene's germline CDR1 is SEHNR and CDR2 FQNEAQ (reference sequence). For the CDR3, the DNA is TGTGCCAGCAGCCCCCGAGGGACAGGGTCTTCACCCCTCCACTTT. Translated, it gives CASSPRGTGSSPLHF.

V usage is TRBV5-1 and J usage is TRBJ1-2; 7 bases are shared with TRBD1. The V gene's germline CDR1 is SGHRS and CDR2 YFSETQ. The CDR3 runs to 15 residues. The V segment lost 4 bases and the J segment 3 bases; nucleotides outside the gene matches: 9. CDR3 residues: CASSVLTGTYYGYTF. DNA of the CDR3: TGCGCCAGCAGCGTATTGACAGGGACCTACTATGGCTACACCTTC.